This record looks at one T cell receptor (beta chain) sequence and its context. One junction end does not reproduce the germline sequence, and a read error may be involved. This record belongs to a study of blood T cell repertoires in COVID-19. Assay used: immunoSEQ multiplex PCR; TCRdb lists only in-frame clones, some missing. The data show just under 40,000 clones, 75% to 85% seen once. This CDR3 is 14 amino acids long. Per the germline V gene, CDR1 is ENHRY and CDR2 is SYGVKD. The sequence was collected from a human donor in a cohort sampled during active COVID-19. The sequencing sample was made of peripheral blood. The V gene is TRBV10-3, the J gene TRBJ2-2; D may be TRBD1 (6 bases). The CDR3 region has the DNA TGCGCGTGCAGACAGGACGACACCTGGGGGGAGCTGTTTTTT. Translation: CACRQDDTWGELFF.